Listed below are T cell receptor beta chains from one sample, sequenced in a study of T cells in Graves' hyperthyroidism and ophthalmopathy. MiXCR, applied by TCRdb to the multiplex PCR reads, yields one record per CDR3 protein. The sample yields over 45,000 distinct CDR3 sequences, roughly 52% seen once. The sample consisted of blood. Every receptor here comes from a woman in her 30s with Graves' ophthalmopathy. Both conserved end residues are part of each CDR3. A D gene is named only where the DNA matches it firmly. Rows may omit the clone size; those that give it use once, few, many or a size class.

d_call: TRBD1; clone_size: NA; v_call: TRBV2; j_call: TRBJ2-6; cdr3_nt: TGTGCCAGCAGTGTACACAGGGGATCTGGGGCCAACGTCCTGACTTTC; cdr3_aa: CASSVHRGSGANVLTF
d_call: TRBD2; clone_size: few; v_call: TRBV18; j_call: TRBJ2-5; cdr3_nt: TGTGCCAGCTCAAATAGCGGGAGAAAGGAAGAGACCCAGTACTTC; cdr3_aa: CASSNSGRKEETQYF
d_call: TRBD2; clone_size: many; v_call: TRBV6-4; j_call: TRBJ2-3; cdr3_nt: TGTGCCAGCAGTGACTCGGGGCTAGCGGGAGATACGCAGTATTTT; cdr3_aa: CASSDSGLAGDTQYF
d_call: TRBD2; clone_size: many; v_call: TRBV30; j_call: TRBJ2-7; cdr3_nt: TGTGCCTGGAGTCGGGGACTAGAGGCCCGCGAGCAGTACTTC; cdr3_aa: CAWSRGLEAREQYF
d_call: TRBD1; clone_size: NA; v_call: TRBV7-9; j_call: TRBJ2-7; cdr3_nt: TGTGCCAGCAGCTACCGGGACAGAGCCTACGAGCAGTACTTC; cdr3_aa: CASSYRDRAYEQYF
d_call: TRBD2; clone_size: few; v_call: TRBV6-5; j_call: TRBJ2-7; cdr3_nt: TGTGCCAGCAGTCAGACTAGCGGGTCTAGATACGCCTACGAGCAGTACTTC; cdr3_aa: CASSQTSGSRYAYEQYF
d_call: TRBD2; clone_size: NA; v_call: TRBV20-1; j_call: TRBJ2-7; cdr3_nt: TGCAGTGCTAGAGATCTCGGCGGGGGTAGCTCCTACGAGCAGTACTTC; cdr3_aa: CSARDLGGGSSYEQYF
d_call: TRBD1; clone_size: many; v_call: TRBV5-1; j_call: TRBJ2-5; cdr3_nt: TGCGCCAGCAGCTTACAGGGGGCGGAAGAGACCCAGTACTTC; cdr3_aa: CASSLQGAEETQYF
d_call: NA; clone_size: NA; v_call: TRBV9; j_call: TRBJ2-7; cdr3_nt: TGTGCCAGCAGCGTAGGGGGGGCTGCGAACGAGCAGTACTTC; cdr3_aa: CASSVGGAANEQYF
d_call: TRBD1; clone_size: NA; v_call: TRBV2; j_call: TRBJ2-3; cdr3_nt: TGTGCCATCAGTGCAGGGACAGTCTCCAATCAGCCCCAGTATTTT; cdr3_aa: CAISAGTVSNQPQYF
d_call: NA; clone_size: medium-sized; v_call: TRBV24-1; j_call: TRBJ1-1; cdr3_nt: TGTGCCACCAGGGAGGGCGCTGAAGCTTTCTTT; cdr3_aa: CATREGAEAFF
d_call: NA; clone_size: NA; v_call: TRBV20-1; j_call: TRBJ1-2; cdr3_nt: TGCAGTGCTAGAGATCATCGGGGGGGAGACACCTTC; cdr3_aa: CSARDHRGGDTF
d_call: TRBD1; clone_size: NA; v_call: TRBV7-9; j_call: TRBJ1-1; cdr3_nt: TGTGCCAGCAGCATTCAGACAGGGGACACTGAAGCTTTCTTT; cdr3_aa: CASSIQTGDTEAFF
d_call: NA; clone_size: many; v_call: TRBV5-4; j_call: TRBJ2-1; cdr3_nt: TGTGCCAGCAGCTTAGATAGCGGAACCTCCTACAATGAGCAGTTCTTC; cdr3_aa: CASSLDSGTSYNEQFF
d_call: NA; clone_size: NA; v_call: TRBV11-2; j_call: TRBJ1-2; cdr3_nt: TGTGCCAGCAGCTTAGTCGACACCTTC; cdr3_aa: CASSLVDTF
d_call: NA; clone_size: NA; v_call: TRBV5-6; j_call: TRBJ2-5; cdr3_nt: TGTGCCAGCGGCTTGGTAGGCCAGACCCGGTACTTC; cdr3_aa: CASGLVGQTRYF
d_call: NA; clone_size: NA; v_call: TRBV10-1; j_call: TRBJ2-5; cdr3_nt: TGCGCCAGCAGTGAGGGGTTGAAGCCCCAAGAGACCCAGTACTTC; cdr3_aa: CASSEGLKPQETQYF
d_call: NA; clone_size: NA; v_call: TRBV19; j_call: TRBJ1-1; cdr3_nt: TGTGCCAGTAGTGGACGAGCGCTCCGTGAAGCTTTCTTT; cdr3_aa: CASSGRALREAFF
d_call: TRBD1; clone_size: NA; v_call: TRBV20-1; j_call: TRBJ1-2; cdr3_nt: TGCAGTGCTAGGGCGGACAGGGGGCTCAGGGGCTACACCTTC; cdr3_aa: CSARADRGLRGYTF
d_call: NA; clone_size: NA; v_call: TRBV5-1; j_call: TRBJ2-7; cdr3_nt: TGCGCCAGCAGTACAGGACAGCTCCCCGCCTACGAGCGGTACTTC; cdr3_aa: CASSTGQLPAYERYF
d_call: TRBD2; clone_size: NA; v_call: TRBV6-5; j_call: TRBJ2-5; cdr3_nt: TGTGCCAGCAGTAAAGGGAAGGGAGGGGAGACCCAGTACTTC; cdr3_aa: CASSKGKGGETQYF
d_call: TRBD1; clone_size: many; v_call: TRBV6-1; j_call: TRBJ2-7; cdr3_nt: TGTGCCAGCTTTAGGACAGGGTTGAACGAGCAGTACTTC; cdr3_aa: CASFRTGLNEQYF
d_call: NA; clone_size: NA; v_call: TRBV20-1; j_call: TRBJ2-7; cdr3_nt: TGCAGTGCTGGCCTAGGCGTGAATGATGACGAGCACTACTTC; cdr3_aa: CSAGLGVNDDEHYF
d_call: TRBD1; clone_size: many; v_call: TRBV29-1; j_call: TRBJ2-3; cdr3_nt: TGCAGCGTACCCGACAGGGCGGGTACGCAGTATTTT; cdr3_aa: CSVPDRAGTQYF
d_call: TRBD1; clone_size: once; v_call: TRBV20-1; j_call: TRBJ2-7; cdr3_nt: TGCAGTGCTAGAGATGGACAGGGGGCCTACGAGCAGTACTTC; cdr3_aa: CSARDGQGAYEQYF
d_call: NA; clone_size: NA; v_call: TRBV18; j_call: TRBJ2-7; cdr3_nt: TGTGCCAGCTCACCAGGTCAAGGGGGGGAGCAGTACTTC; cdr3_aa: CASSPGQGGEQYF
d_call: TRBD2; clone_size: many; v_call: TRBV11-3; j_call: TRBJ2-1; cdr3_nt: TGTGCCAGCAGCTCCCGGACTAGCGCAAGCTCCTACAATGAGCAGTTCTTC; cdr3_aa: CASSSRTSASSYNEQFF
d_call: NA; clone_size: NA; v_call: TRBV20-1; j_call: TRBJ2-1; cdr3_nt: TGCAGTGCAAGAAGGGCCAGCCCCTACAATGAGCAGTTTTTC; cdr3_aa: CSARRASPYNEQFF
d_call: NA; clone_size: many; v_call: TRBV2; j_call: TRBJ2-3; cdr3_nt: TGTGCCAGCAGTGTCCGGGGGCCGAGGGATACGCAGTATTTT; cdr3_aa: CASSVRGPRDTQYF
d_call: NA; clone_size: NA; v_call: TRBV9; j_call: TRBJ2-7; cdr3_nt: TGTGCCACTCGACCTCACAACACCGGGGAGCTGTACTTC; cdr3_aa: CATRPHNTGELYF
d_call: TRBD1; clone_size: many; v_call: TRBV11-3; j_call: TRBJ2-2; cdr3_nt: TGTGCCAGCAGCGCCGGACAGGGAGTCCCCGGGGAGCTGTTTTTT; cdr3_aa: CASSAGQGVPGELFF
d_call: NA; clone_size: many; v_call: TRBV19; j_call: TRBJ1-2; cdr3_nt: TGTGCCAGTAGTTCACGACCGAGATACAGGGATGGCTACACCTTC; cdr3_aa: CASSSRPRYRDGYTF
d_call: NA; clone_size: NA; v_call: TRBV7-2; j_call: TRBJ2-7; cdr3_nt: TGTGCCAGCAGCTTAGTGGCGGCCTACGAGCAGTACTTC; cdr3_aa: CASSLVAAYEQYF
d_call: NA; clone_size: medium-sized; v_call: TRBV10-3; j_call: TRBJ1-1; cdr3_nt: TGTGCCATCAGTGTGTCAGGGGACGGCACTGAAGCTTTCTTT; cdr3_aa: CAISVSGDGTEAFF
d_call: TRBD2; clone_size: NA; v_call: TRBV6-4; j_call: TRBJ2-3; cdr3_nt: TGTGCCAGCAGTGGGGAGGGGGATACGCAGTATTTT; cdr3_aa: CASSGEGDTQYF
d_call: NA; clone_size: many; v_call: TRBV5-4; j_call: TRBJ1-2; cdr3_nt: TGTGCCAGCAGCATCAGGGGTAACTATGGCTACACCTTC; cdr3_aa: CASSIRGNYGYTF
d_call: TRBD2; clone_size: NA; v_call: TRBV7-6; j_call: TRBJ2-3; cdr3_nt: TGTGCCAGCAGCCCATTGACTAGCGGCTACAATGAGCAGTATTTT; cdr3_aa: CASSPLTSGYNEQYF
d_call: TRBD1; clone_size: NA; v_call: TRBV10-3; j_call: TRBJ2-1; cdr3_nt: TGTGCCATCAGGACAGGGGACACTAACAATGAGCAGTTCTTC; cdr3_aa: CAIRTGDTNNEQFF
d_call: TRBD1; clone_size: many; v_call: TRBV20-1; j_call: TRBJ2-3; cdr3_nt: TGCAGTGCTTCCCCCACAGGGGGATTCACAGATACGCAGTATTTT; cdr3_aa: CSASPTGGFTDTQYF
d_call: NA; clone_size: many; v_call: TRBV19; j_call: TRBJ2-3; cdr3_nt: TGTGCCAGTAGTAAACCGGGACTTGGGGATACGCAGTATTTT; cdr3_aa: CASSKPGLGDTQYF
d_call: NA; clone_size: many; v_call: TRBV5-5; j_call: TRBJ2-4; cdr3_nt: TGTGCCAGCAGCTTGGCTGGCAGTCTAGCCAAAAACATTCAGTACTTC; cdr3_aa: CASSLAGSLAKNIQYF
d_call: NA; clone_size: once; v_call: TRBV7-9; j_call: TRBJ1-1; cdr3_nt: TGTGCCAGCAGCTTAGATGGGGCCGGCGCTGAAGCTTTCTTT; cdr3_aa: CASSLDGAGAEAFF
d_call: TRBD1; clone_size: once; v_call: TRBV19; j_call: TRBJ2-3; cdr3_nt: TGTGCCAGTAGTATAGATTACAGGACAGGGGGCATTCATGAGCAGTATTTT; cdr3_aa: CASSIDYRTGGIHEQYF
d_call: NA; clone_size: many; v_call: TRBV7-9; j_call: TRBJ2-1; cdr3_nt: TGTGCCAGCAGCTTAAGCCCTAGTCGGAATGAGCAGTTCTTC; cdr3_aa: CASSLSPSRNEQFF
d_call: NA; clone_size: many; v_call: TRBV6-6; j_call: TRBJ1-3; cdr3_nt: TGTGCCAGCAGTTCCCGGGGGGAAAGAAACACCATATATTTT; cdr3_aa: CASSSRGERNTIYF
d_call: NA; clone_size: NA; v_call: TRBV10-2; j_call: TRBJ1-1; cdr3_nt: TGCGCCAGCAGGGGACCGATGGACACTGAAGCTTTCTTT; cdr3_aa: CASRGPMDTEAFF
d_call: TRBD2; clone_size: NA; v_call: TRBV10-3; j_call: TRBJ2-3; cdr3_nt: TGTGCCATCAGTGACCTTGGGACTAGCGGGAGGGCGTATACTAGCACAGATACGCAGTATTTT; cdr3_aa: CAISDLGTSGRAYTSTDTQYF